These 26 T cell receptor beta chains came from one sample sequenced in a study of blood T cell repertoires in COVID-19. Generated by immunoSEQ multiplex PCR, the TCRdb table keeps only in-frame clones and is missing some. Of under 350,000 clones listed, 80% to 90% were seen once; the top ten hold roughly 4%. Material for sequencing was PBMCs or T cells enriched from blood (not recorded which). The origin of the receptors is a woman aged 40 to 50 with acute COVID-19.

The J gene is TRBJ2-1, the V gene TRBV7-8; 10 bases line up with TRBD2. CDR1 and CDR2 (germline): SGHVS, FQNEAQ. With V trimmed by 4 bases and J by 4 bases, 10 bases remained unmatched. The CDR3 totals 17 residues. The CDR3 sequence: CASSSELLAGVYNEQFF. The CDR3 nucleotides are TGTGCCAGCAGCTCGGAACTTCTAGCGGGGGTATACAATGAGCAGTTCTTC.

In this sample, this clone turned up a few times. This chain uses TRBV18 with TRBJ1-2; D call uncertain. Trimming removed 2 bases at V and 6 bases at J, with 16 bases between. The CDR3 is made up of 15 amino acids. In germline, CDR1 is KGHSH, CDR2 LQKENI. The CDR3 sequence is CASSPKNGVWDGYTF. The CDR3 DNA reads TGTGCCAGCTCACCAAAAAACGGGGTATGGGATGGCTACACCTTC.

This chain joins TRBV2 and TRBJ2-7, with TRBD2 as a possible D gene (6 bases). CDR1 and CDR2 (germline): SNHLY, FYNNEI. Trimming cost V 2 bases and J 0 bases, with 11 bases left between them. This CDR3 has 15 amino acids. The CDR3 nucleotides are TGTGCCAGCAGTGAAAGGTGGAGGGGCTCCTACGAGCAGTACTTC. Translation: CASSERWRGSYEQYF.

The rearrangement joins TRBV1 to TRBJ1-6; the D call of TRBD1 is as the table states it, not checked on the DNA. TRBV1 is a pseudogene. The CDR3 totals 21 residues. The CDR3 coding sequence is TGCACCAGCAGCCGCCAAGATCTAAGGAGGACAGAGAGCTCCTATAATTCACCCCTCCACTTT. Protein: CTSSRQDLRRTESSYNSPLHF.

This chain links TRBV5-1 with TRBJ2-1; 8 positions match TRBD2. This CDR3 has 15 residues. The V gene end was trimmed by 2 bases and the J gene end by 8 bases; junction bases not matched to a gene: 9. Germline V lookup: CDR1 SGHRS, CDR2 YFSETQ. The CDR3 spells CASSFDGTSGYEQFF. CDR3 in DNA: TGCGCCAGCAGCTTTGACGGGACTAGTGGCTATGAGCAGTTCTTC.

The chain has TRBV12-3 or TRBV12-4 and TRBJ1-1, with D possibly TRBD1 on 5 matching bases. This CDR3 region has 12 residues. V was pared by 1 base and J by 7 bases, with 7 bases between. The CDR3 bases are TGTGCCAGCAGTTTAGGCAGGGTTGAAGCTTTCTTT. This codes for CASSLGRVEAFF.

This chain uses TRBV7-2 with TRBJ1-6; maybe TRBD1 (5 bases). The CDR3 runs 16 residues. Germline values: CDR1 SGHTA, CDR2 FQGNSA. Trimming cost V 1 base and J 7 bases, with 14 bases left between them. The CDR3 protein is CASSLDPSGVNSPLHF. The CDR3 coding sequence is TGTGCCAGCAGCTTAGATCCTTCGGGGGTCAATTCACCCCTCCACTTT.

The table lists this clone with a few counts. The chain is built from TRBV11-3 and TRBJ1-1; D is undetermined. This CDR3 contains 13 residues. V dropped 4 bases and J dropped 6 bases, with 12 bases sitting between them. The germline V gene encodes CDR1 SGHNT and CDR2 YENEEA. In DNA, the CDR3 is TGTGCCAGCAGCTCCCCGCGGTCCCCTGAAGCTTTCTTT. Its translation is CASSSPRSPEAFF. Full variable domain (rest looked up from reference TRBV11-3 and TRBJ1-1): EAGVVQSPRYKIIEKKQPVAFWCNPISGHNTLYWYLQNLGQGPELLIRYENEEAVDDSQLPKDRFSAERLKGVDSTLKIQPAELGDSAVYLCASSSPRSPEAFFGQGTRLTVV.

This chain links TRBV28 with TRBJ1-5; 7 nucleotides match TRBD1. The V gene end was trimmed by 6 bases and the J gene end by 1 base; junction bases not matched to a gene: 6. Looked up from germline, CDR1 is MDHEN and CDR2 is SYDVKM. This CDR3 region has 15 residues. The CDR3 DNA reads as TGTGCCAGCAGCTCTTGGACAGGCAGCAATCAGCCCCAGCATTTT. Translation: CASSSWTGSNQPQHF. Complete variable domain (other parts from reference TRBV28 and TRBJ1-5): DVKVTQSSRYLVKRTGEKVFLECVQDMDHENMFWYRQDPGLGLRLIYFSYDVKMKEKGDIPEGYSVSREKKERFSLILESASTNQTSMYLCASSSWTGSNQPQHFGDGTRLSIL.

The chain couples TRBV27 to TRBJ1-5, with TRBD1 identical over 8 bases. Per germline, CDR1 MNHEY and CDR2 SMNVEV (reference sequence). Trimming removed 2 bases from V and 3 bases from J; junction bases left unmatched: 6. This CDR3 contains 16 residues. CDR3: CASSLRARGPNQPQHF. CDR3 DNA: TGTGCCAGCAGTTTAAGGGCCAGGGGGCCCAATCAGCCCCAGCATTTT.

The gene calls are TRBV5-4 and TRBJ1-6; D is uncertain. CDR3 length: 15 residues. The ends were cut back, 2 bases at V and 7 bases at J, with 13 bases in the middle. Germline V gene lookup returns CDR1 SGHNT and CDR2 YYREEE (reference sequence). The CDR3 loop is CASSFSRIDNSPLHF. The CDR3 nucleotides read TGTGCCAGCAGCTTTTCCAGGATTGACAATTCACCCCTCCACTTT. Using reference TRBV5-4 and TRBJ1-6 for the parts outside the CDR3, the full variable domain is ETGVTQSPTHLIKTRGQQVTLRCSSQSGHNTVSWYQQALGQGPQFIFQYYREEENGRGNFPPRFSGLQFPNYSSELNVNALELDDSALYLCASSFSRIDNSPLHFGNGTRLTVT.

V usage is TRBV28 and J usage is TRBJ2-7; D is unresolved. The CDR3 extends over 16 amino acids. The V and J ends lost 3 bases and 1 base respectively, with 16 bases between them. Per the germline V gene, CDR1 is MDHEN and CDR2 is SYDVKM. The CDR3 DNA follows: TGTGCCAGCAGTTTCAACAACCGGGTCCGATCCTACGAGCAGTACTTC. Protein: CASSFNNRVRSYEQYF.

The rearrangement joins TRBV5-1 to TRBJ2-7; D possibly corresponds to TRBD1 (5 bases). CDR1 is SGHRS and CDR2 is YFSETQ in the germline V gene. V was shortened by 1 base and J by 2 bases, with 10 bases between the two germline ends. CDR3 length: 14 residues. The CDR3 DNA reads TGCGCCAGCAGCTTGATTTCAGGGACCTACGAGCAGTACTTC. Residues: CASSLISGTYEQYF.

The V call is TRBV11-3, the J call TRBJ2-5, with D perhaps matching TRBD2 (5 bases). The CDR3 covers 13 residues. Germline CDR1 is SGHNT and CDR2 is YENEEA. Trimming left V 5 bases short and J 5 bases short, with 12 bases between. This chain's CDR3 is CASSPRSGETQYF. In DNA, the CDR3 is TGTGCCAGCAGCCCCCGTTCGGGGGAGACCCAGTACTTC.

The gene calls are TRBV6-5 and TRBJ2-7; 8 bases line up with TRBD2. This CDR3 region has 12 residues. CDR1 is MNHEY, CDR2 SVGAGI, per germline. Trimming at V came to 9 bases and at J to 4 bases, leaving 5 bases not matched to a gene. CDR3 amino acids: CASSGIGYEQYF. The CDR3 nucleotides are TGTGCCAGTAGCGGGATCGGGTACGAGCAGTACTTC.

V gene TRBV7-2 combines with J gene TRBJ1-1, with TRBD1 matching 7 bases. The ends lost 5 bases at V and 10 bases at J; junction bases unmatched: 13. The CDR3 sequence is 14 residues long. Germline V lookup: CDR1 SGHTA, CDR2 FQGNSA. CDR3: CASSPRIFEGAAFF. CDR3 DNA: TGTGCCAGCAGCCCACGCATTTTCGAGGGGGCAGCTTTCTTT.

The chain couples TRBV6-5 to TRBJ1-6; 8 bases are a match to TRBD1. This CDR3 is built from 14 residues. Germline V gives CDR1 MNHEY, CDR2 SVGAGI. With V trimmed by 2 bases and J by 10 bases, 4 bases remained unmatched. The DNA of the CDR3 is TGTGCCAGCAGTTACGGACAGGGTGTCTCACCCCTCCACTTT. This codes for CASSYGQGVSPLHF.

The gene calls are TRBV5-4 and TRBJ2-7; weak D call: TRBD1 (6 bases). The length of the CDR3 is 15 residues. Per germline, CDR1 SGHNT and CDR2 YYREEE (reference sequence). V gave up 3 bases and J gave up 3 bases, with 16 bases separating them. CDR3 in DNA: TGTGCCAGCAGCTCTATTTCACAGGGTAGCTACGAGCAGTACTTC. It codes for CASSSISQGSYEQYF. Based on the CDR3 plus reference TRBV5-4 and TRBJ2-7, the full variable domain is ETGVTQSPTHLIKTRGQQVTLRCSSQSGHNTVSWYQQALGQGPQFIFQYYREEENGRGNFPPRFSGLQFPNYSSELNVNALELDDSALYLCASSSISQGSYEQYFGPGTRLTVT.

The chain joins TRBV21-1 to TRBJ1-1. TRBV21-1 represents a pseudogene. The CDR3 spans 14 residues. The CDR3 loop reads CATGTSIWDTEAFF. For the CDR3, the DNA is TGTGCCACCGGGACTTCGATTTGGGATACTGAAGCTTTCTTT.

The chain uses TRBV6-5 and TRBJ2-7; 10 bases align to TRBD2. Germline assignment: CDR1 MNHEY and CDR2 SVGAGI. This CDR3 region has 15 residues. Trimming at V came to 7 bases and at J to 2 bases, leaving 8 bases not matched to a gene. CDR3 sequence reads: CASTITSGEPYEQYF. CDR3 coding DNA: TGTGCCAGCACCATAACTAGCGGGGAGCCCTACGAGCAGTACTTC.

The V and J genes are TRBV7-2 and TRBJ2-1; weak D call: TRBD1 (6 bases). Germline CDR1 is SGHTA and CDR2 is FQGNSA. V was clipped by 5 bases and J by 8 bases, with 13 bases between them. The CDR3 runs 13 residues. Written as DNA, the CDR3 is TGTGCCAGCAGCACAAATCAGGGGTATGAGCAGTTCTTC. This sequence encodes CASSTNQGYEQFF.

The chain combines TRBV4-2 with TRBJ1-1; D ambiguous. Per germline, CDR1 LGHNA and CDR2 YNFKEQ. V shed 0 bases and J shed 6 bases, with 11 bases lying between them. This CDR3 region has 14 residues. CDR3 DNA sequence: TGTGCCAGCAGCCAAGACCTAGAGTTTTCTGAAGCTTTCTTT. As protein: CASSQDLEFSEAFF.

This chain joins TRBV5-1 and TRBJ1-2, with TRBD1 as a possible D gene (6 bases). CDR3 size: 13 residues. Trimming shortened V by 0 bases and J by 8 bases, and 11 bases separated the two germline ends. Germline CDR1 is SGHRS and CDR2 is YFSETQ. The CDR3 is CASSLEGVGGYTF. The DNA of the CDR3 is TGCGCCAGCAGCTTGGAGGGGGTAGGAGGCTACACCTTC.

This clone was picked up a small number of times. The J gene is TRBJ2-2, the V gene TRBV19; weak D call: TRBD2 (6 bases). Trimming removed 3 bases from V and 0 bases from J, with 8 bases in between. The CDR3 extends over 15 amino acids. Germline V gene lookup returns CDR1 LNHDA and CDR2 SQIVND (reference sequence). The DNA of the CDR3 is TGTGCCAGTAGTATGAGCGGGTCGAACACCGGGGAGCTGTTTTTT. Its translation is CASSMSGSNTGELFF.

The chain uses TRBV6-6 and TRBJ1-3, with D possibly being TRBD1 (6 bases). From germline, CDR1 is MNHNY and CDR2 SVGAGI (reference sequence). The CDR3 is 15 residues long. V lost 0 bases and J lost 4, with 10 bases in between. CDR3 coding DNA: TGTGCCAGCAGTTACTCTGCAGGGGTCGGAAACACCATATATTTT. Translated, it gives CASSYSAGVGNTIYF.

The chain uses TRBV6-5 and TRBJ2-7; D possibly corresponds to TRBD1 (6 bases). Germline assignment: CDR1 MNHEY and CDR2 SVGAGI. Trimming pared 2 bases from V and 1 base from J, leaving 12 bases between. CDR3 length equals 15 residues. CDR3 DNA sequence: TGTGCCAGCAGTTACCTGACAGGAGATTCCTACGAGCAGTACTTC. Its protein is CASSYLTGDSYEQYF.